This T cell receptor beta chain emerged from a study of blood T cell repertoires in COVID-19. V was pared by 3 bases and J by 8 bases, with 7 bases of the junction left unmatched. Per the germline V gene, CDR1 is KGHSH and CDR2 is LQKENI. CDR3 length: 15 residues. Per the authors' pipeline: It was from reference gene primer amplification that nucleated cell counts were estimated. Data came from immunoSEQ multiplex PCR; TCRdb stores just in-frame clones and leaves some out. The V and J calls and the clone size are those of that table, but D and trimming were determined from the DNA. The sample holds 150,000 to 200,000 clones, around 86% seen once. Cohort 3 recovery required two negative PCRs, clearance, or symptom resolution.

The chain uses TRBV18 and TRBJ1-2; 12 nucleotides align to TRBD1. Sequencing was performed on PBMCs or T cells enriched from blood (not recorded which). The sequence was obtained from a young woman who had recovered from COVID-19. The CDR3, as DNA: TGTGCCAGCTCACCCAAGGGACAGGGGGCAGTGGGCTACACCTTC. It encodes CASSPKGQGAVGYTF.